Listed below are T cell receptor beta chains from one sample, sequenced in a study of blood T cell repertoires in COVID-19. Sequenced by immunoSEQ multiplex PCR; TCRdb stores in-frame clones only, minus some. The sample holds more than 35,000 clones, about 88% seen once. The sequencing sample was made of peripheral blood. Receptors originate from a human donor in a cohort sampled during active COVID-19. Both conserved end residues are part of each CDR3. Fields, in order: V gene, D gene, clone size, J gene, CDR3 protein, CDR3 DNA. The D gene is left open where the match is weak. Size values are once, few and many counts, or a class for expanded clones, and some rows have none.

>TRBV6-5|NA|NA|TRBJ2-3
CASSYGVGVGTDTQYF
TGTGCCAGCAGTTACGGGGTCGGGGTGGGCACAGATACGCAGTATTTT
>TRBV11-2|NA|NA|TRBJ2-7
CASSLAGHNYEQYF
TGTGCCAGCAGCTTAGCGGGACACAACTACGAGCAGTACTTC
>TRBV9|TRBD1|once|TRBJ1-5
CASSAGQGYNQPQHF
TGTGCCAGCAGTGCCGGACAGGGCTACAATCAGCCCCAGCATTTT
>TRBV11-2|TRBD1|once|TRBJ2-7
CASSSRQGAYEQYF
TGTGCCAGCAGCTCCCGGCAGGGGGCCTACGAGCAGTACTTC
>TRBV6-5|TRBD1|NA|TRBJ1-3
CASSYSQGAGNTIYF
TGTGCCAGCAGTTACTCCCAGGGGGCTGGAAACACCATATATTTT
>TRBV5-5|TRBD1|NA|TRBJ2-7
CASSLGQGTEQYF
TGTGCCAGCAGCTTGGGACAGGGTACCGAGCAGTACTTC
>TRBV29-1|TRBD2|once|TRBJ2-3
CSGGRDQGTQYF
TGCAGCGGTGGGAGGGATCAGGGTACGCAGTATTTT
>TRBV15|NA|NA|TRBJ1-6
CATRTGLGSRDSPLHF
TGTGCCACCAGGACGGGCCTAGGGAGTCGTGATTCACCCCTCCACTTT
>TRBV7-8|NA|NA|TRBJ2-5
CASSSGLETQYF
TGTGCCAGCAGCTCGGGGTTAGAGACCCAGTACTTC
>TRBV27|NA|once|TRBJ1-4
CASSLSGPNEKLFF
TGTGCCAGCAGTTTGTCAGGGCCTAATGAAAAACTGTTTTTT
>TRBV5-1|TRBD1|NA|TRBJ2-7
CASSTSTGTGIFYEQYF
TGCGCCAGCAGCACCTCCACCGGGACAGGGATCTTCTACGAGCAGTACTTC
>TRBV6-5|TRBD1|NA|TRBJ2-7
CASTRSRGLYEQYF
TGTGCCAGCACTAGATCCAGGGGGCTGTACGAGCAGTACTTC
>TRBV27|TRBD2|NA|TRBJ2-5
CASSRWLAGGQETQYF
TGTGCCAGCAGCAGGTGGCTAGCGGGGGGGCAAGAGACCCAGTACTTC
>TRBV13|TRBD1|NA|TRBJ1-2
CASSHPQGVYGYTF
TGTGCCAGCAGCCACCCCCAGGGGGTCTATGGCTACACCTTC
>TRBV4-2|NA|NA|TRBJ1-1
CASSQELAPQEAFF
TGTGCCAGCAGCCAAGAATTGGCTCCCCAGGAAGCTTTCTTT
>TRBV7-3|NA|NA|TRBJ2-3
CASSAGRTDGDTQYF
TGTGCCAGCAGCGCGGGACGGACGGATGGTGATACGCAGTATTTT
>TRBV3-1/TRBV3-2|TRBD1|NA|TRBJ2-7
CASSQVQGSYEQYF
TGTGCCAGCAGCCAAGTACAGGGGTCCTACGAGCAGTACTTC
>TRBV18|NA|NA|TRBJ1-4
CASSLSGNEKLFF
TGTGCCAGCTCACTTTCGGGTAATGAAAAACTGTTTTTT
>TRBV10-3|NA|NA|TRBJ2-7
CAISESGRVHEQYF
TGTGCCATCAGTGAGTCGGGCAGGGTTCACGAGCAGTACTTC
>TRBV12-5|NA|NA|TRBJ1-6
CASGTGEGNSPLHF
TGTGCTAGTGGTACGGGGGAGGGTAATTCACCCCTCCACTTT
>TRBV7-9|NA|NA|TRBJ2-7
CASSFRDSYEQYF
TGTGCCAGCAGCTTCAGGGACTCCTACGAGCAGTACTTC
>TRBV27|TRBD1|few|TRBJ2-1
CASSHRTGRWDEQFF
TGTGCCAGCAGCCATCGGACAGGGAGGTGGGATGAGCAGTTCTTC
>TRBV4-1|NA|NA|TRBJ1-2
CASTTTQSNYGYTF
TGCGCCAGCACAACCACGCAGTCTAACTATGGCTACACCTTC
>TRBV7-2|TRBD1|NA|TRBJ1-2
CASSSPDRGIGVGGYTF
TGTGCCAGCAGCTCCCCGGACAGGGGTATTGGTGTGGGTGGCTACACCTTC
>TRBV9|TRBD2|NA|TRBJ2-3
CASSPTGGGPTDTQYF
TGTGCCAGCAGCCCTACTGGCGGGGGGCCCACTGATACGCAGTATTTT
>TRBV6-5|TRBD1|NA|TRBJ2-7
CATTRDRDSYEQYF
TGTGCCACAACCCGGGACAGGGACTCCTACGAGCAGTACTTC
>TRBV7-9|NA|NA|TRBJ1-1
CASLSGSTEAFF
TGTGCCAGCCTGAGCGGGAGCACTGAAGCTTTCTTT
>TRBV7-3|NA|NA|TRBJ1-1
CASSLTFRVKNTEAFF
TGTGCCAGCAGCTTAACGTTCCGGGTGAAGAACACTGAAGCTTTCTTT
>TRBV9|NA|NA|TRBJ1-5
CASSAGGTVSNQPQHF
TGTGCCAGCAGCGCCGGGGGGACCGTTAGCAATCAGCCCCAGCATTTT
>TRBV10-3|TRBD1|once|TRBJ1-4
CAISSDRGGEKLFF
TGTGCCATCAGCTCGGACAGGGGGGGTGAAAAACTGTTTTTT
>TRBV25-1|NA|few|TRBJ2-7
CASSGLGRGGEQYF
TGTGCCAGCAGTGGTTTGGGGCGGGGAGGCGAGCAGTACTTC
>TRBV19|TRBD2|NA|TRBJ2-5
CASSKTSAHGETQYF
TGTGCCAGTAGTAAGACTAGCGCTCACGGTGAGACCCAGTACTTC
>TRBV7-7|TRBD2|NA|TRBJ2-5
CASSLLAGGPTGQETQYF
TGTGCTAGCAGCTTGCTAGCGGGGGGGCCGACCGGGCAAGAGACCCAGTACTTC
>TRBV11-2|TRBD2|NA|TRBJ2-7
CASSFSGGAYEQYF
TGTGCCAGCAGCTTTAGCGGGGGGGCGTACGAGCAGTACTTC
>TRBV5-1|NA|NA|TRBJ1-4
CASSRTATNEKLFF
TGCGCCAGCAGCCGGACAGCAACTAATGAAAAACTGTTTTTT
>TRBV4-1|TRBD1|NA|TRBJ1-2
CASSQGQGAVRYGYTF
TGCGCCAGCAGCCAAGGGCAGGGGGCCGTCCGGTATGGCTACACCTTC
>TRBV27|NA|NA|TRBJ2-1
CASSETRGALLLSSYNEQFF
TGTGCCAGCAGCGAAACTCGGGGGGCCCTACTACTAAGCTCCTACAATGAGCAGTTCTTC
>TRBV11-2|NA|NA|TRBJ1-2
CASSSAGSLADGYTF
TGTGCCAGCAGCTCTGCCGGGAGCTTGGCGGATGGCTACACCTTC
>TRBV5-1|TRBD1|NA|TRBJ1-6
CASSLDSPGQGYSPLHF
TGCGCCAGCAGCTTGGACTCCCCGGGACAGGGGTATTCACCCCTCCACTTT
>TRBV27|NA|NA|TRBJ1-6
CASSLRQTNSPLHF
TGTGCCAGCAGTTTAAGACAGACAAATTCACCCCTCCACTTT